This T cell receptor beta chain was documented in a study of T-cell memory formation after mild COVID-19. Study background: Largely donor-specific sequence clusters came from a couple of donors. Overall study results and limits: That cross-reactive memory joined was suggested by some responding clones appearing in pre-infection memory. For second-wave clones that peaked at day 37, SARS-CoV-2 specificity went unverified.

This clonotype was observed a few times. Its antigen remains unidentified. Using its own MiXCR run on the 5' RACE reads, TCRdb lists one record per CDR3 protein. The table records 250,000 to 350,000 distinct CDR3 sequences, roughly 17% of them present only once. This CDR3 region has 13 residues. Trimming stripped 6 bases from V and 5 bases from J, with 13 bases between. Material for sequencing was PBMCs or a T cell subset sorted from them (not recorded which). This TCR came from a man aged 18 to 35 who had mild COVID-19 (a few samples of this study predate the infection). Cell type and time point are not known. The chain couples TRBV12-3 or TRBV12-4 to TRBJ1-1; D might be TRBD1 (5 bases). CDR3 in DNA: TGTGCCAGCAGATGGCAGGGATGGACTGAAGCTTTCTTT. This gives the protein CASRWQGWTEAFF.